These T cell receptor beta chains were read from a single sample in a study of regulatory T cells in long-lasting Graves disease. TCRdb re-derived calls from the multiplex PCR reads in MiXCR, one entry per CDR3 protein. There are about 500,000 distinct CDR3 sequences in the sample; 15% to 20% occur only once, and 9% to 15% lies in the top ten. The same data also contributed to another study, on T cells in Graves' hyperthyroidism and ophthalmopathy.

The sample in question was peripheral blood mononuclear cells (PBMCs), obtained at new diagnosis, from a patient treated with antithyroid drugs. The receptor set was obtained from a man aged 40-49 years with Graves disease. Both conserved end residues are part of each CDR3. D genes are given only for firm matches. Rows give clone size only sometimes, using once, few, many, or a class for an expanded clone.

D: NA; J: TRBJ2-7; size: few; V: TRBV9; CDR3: CASSVGAQINSYEQYF; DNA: TGTGCCAGCAGCGTAGGGGCACAGATAAACTCCTACGAGCAGTACTTC
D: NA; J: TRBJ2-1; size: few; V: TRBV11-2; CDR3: CASSIKLVYDEQFF; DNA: TGTGCCAGCAGCATTAAACTAGTCTACGATGAGCAGTTCTTC
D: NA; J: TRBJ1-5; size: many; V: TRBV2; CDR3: CASALRTDSNQPQHF; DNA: TGTGCCAGCGCTCTCCGGACCGATAGCAATCAGCCCCAGCATTTT
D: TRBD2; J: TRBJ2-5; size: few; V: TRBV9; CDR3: CASSAGTSGGSQETQYF; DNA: TGTGCCAGCAGCGCCGGAACTAGCGGGGGGAGTCAAGAGACCCAGTACTTC
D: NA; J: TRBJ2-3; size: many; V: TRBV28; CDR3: CASSLSGRNVDTQYF; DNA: TGTGCCAGCAGTTTATCGGGGAGGAATGTTGATACGCAGTATTTT
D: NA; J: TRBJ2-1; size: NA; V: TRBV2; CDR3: CASIPPGASYNEQFF; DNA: TGTGCCAGCATCCCCCCAGGGGCTAGCTACAATGAGCAGTTCTTC
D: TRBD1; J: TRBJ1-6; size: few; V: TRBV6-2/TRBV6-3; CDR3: CASTLTGGYSPLHF; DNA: TGTGCCAGCACCCTGACAGGGGGCTATTCACCCCTCCACTTT
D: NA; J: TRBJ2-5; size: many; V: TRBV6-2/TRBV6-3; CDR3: CASSYNPSSEETQYF; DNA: TGTGCCAGCAGTTACAACCCGTCGAGCGAAGAGACCCAGTACTTC
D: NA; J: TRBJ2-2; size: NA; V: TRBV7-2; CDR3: CASSLSTLAGELFF; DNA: TGTGCCAGCAGCCTCTCGACACTGGCCGGGGAGCTGTTTTTT
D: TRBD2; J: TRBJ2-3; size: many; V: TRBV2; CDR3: CASRLAGGVDTQYF; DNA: TGTGCCAGCCGGCTAGCGGGAGGAGTCGATACGCAGTATTTT
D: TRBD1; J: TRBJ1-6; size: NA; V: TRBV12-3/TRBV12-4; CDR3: CASSFGTDNSPLHF; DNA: TGTGCCAGCAGTTTCGGGACAGATAATTCACCCCTCCACTTT
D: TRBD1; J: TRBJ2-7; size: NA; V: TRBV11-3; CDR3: CASGRRTGDSYEQYF; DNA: TGTGCCAGCGGACGACGGACAGGGGACTCCTACGAGCAGTACTTC
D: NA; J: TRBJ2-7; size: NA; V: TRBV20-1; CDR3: CSARVSGGSSYEQYF; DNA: TGCAGTGCTAGAGTCAGCGGAGGCAGCTCCTACGAGCAGTACTTC
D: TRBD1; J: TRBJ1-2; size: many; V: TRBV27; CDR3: CASSWTGAYGYTF; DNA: TGTGCCAGCAGTTGGACAGGCGCCTATGGCTACACCTTC
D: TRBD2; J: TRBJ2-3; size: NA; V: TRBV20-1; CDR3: CSALLAGVADTQYF; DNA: TGCAGTGCTCTTCTAGCGGGAGTGGCTGATACGCAGTATTTT
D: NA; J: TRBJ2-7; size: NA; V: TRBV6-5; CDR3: CASSYWGRGDEQYF; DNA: TGTGCCAGCAGTTACTGGGGCAGGGGGGACGAGCAGTACTTC
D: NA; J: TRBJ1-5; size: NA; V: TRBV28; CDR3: CASSFRAGANNQPQHF; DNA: TGTGCCAGCAGTTTCCGAGCAGGGGCCAACAATCAGCCCCAGCATTTT
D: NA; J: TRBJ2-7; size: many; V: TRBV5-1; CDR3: CASSLSLGWGSGLNEQYF; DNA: TGCGCCAGCAGCTTGTCCTTAGGATGGGGGTCAGGGCTGAACGAGCAGTACTTC
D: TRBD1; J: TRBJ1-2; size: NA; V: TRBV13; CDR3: CASSLGVRQGRGYTF; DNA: TGTGCCAGCAGCTTAGGGGTCAGACAGGGTCGGGGCTACACCTTC
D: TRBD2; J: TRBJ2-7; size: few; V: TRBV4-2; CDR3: CASSRETSGLEQYF; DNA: TGTGCCAGCAGCCGGGAGACTAGCGGGCTCGAGCAGTACTTC
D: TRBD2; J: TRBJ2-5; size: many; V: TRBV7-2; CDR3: CASSLNAGLRGETQYF; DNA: TGTGCCAGCAGCTTAAATGCGGGACTAAGGGGCGAGACCCAGTACTTC
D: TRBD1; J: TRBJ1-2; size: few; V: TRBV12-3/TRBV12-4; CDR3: CASSPLGQGMDYGYTF; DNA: TGTGCCAGCAGTCCTCTCGGACAGGGAATGGACTATGGCTACACCTTC
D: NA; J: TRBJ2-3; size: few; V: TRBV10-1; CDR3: CASSAAYSTDTQYF; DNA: TGCGCCAGCAGTGCAGCGTATAGCACAGATACGCAGTATTTT
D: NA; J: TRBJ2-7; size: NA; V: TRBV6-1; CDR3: CASSRGAIAEQYF; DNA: TGTGCCAGCAGCCGGGGGGCAATCGCCGAGCAGTACTTC
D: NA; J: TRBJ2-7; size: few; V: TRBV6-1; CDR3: CASTAPGTHPSGEQYF; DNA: TGTGCCAGCACCGCGCCCGGGACACACCCGTCGGGCGAGCAGTACTTC
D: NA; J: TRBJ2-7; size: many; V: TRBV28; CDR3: CASSRQMGYEQYF; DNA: TGTGCCAGCAGCCGACAGATGGGCTACGAGCAGTACTTC
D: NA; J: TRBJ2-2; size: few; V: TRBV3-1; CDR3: CASSYGWGELFF; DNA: TGTGCCAGCAGTTACGGTTGGGGGGAGCTGTTTTTT
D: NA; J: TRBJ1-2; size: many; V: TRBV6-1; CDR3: CASFKGENGYTF; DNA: TGTGCCAGCTTCAAGGGAGAAAATGGCTACACCTTC
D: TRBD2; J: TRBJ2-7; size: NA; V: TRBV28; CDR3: CASSSGLAGGPGGYEQYF; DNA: TGTGCCAGCAGTTCAGGACTAGCGGGGGGGCCAGGCGGTTACGAGCAGTACTTC
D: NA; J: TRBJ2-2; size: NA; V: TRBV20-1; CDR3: CSAPNGGRQTGELFF; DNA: TGCAGTGCCCCAAACGGGGGACGACAGACCGGGGAGCTGTTTTTT
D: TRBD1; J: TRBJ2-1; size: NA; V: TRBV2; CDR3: CASSDRGNTYNEQFF; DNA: TGTGCCAGCAGCGACAGGGGGAACACCTACAATGAGCAGTTCTTC
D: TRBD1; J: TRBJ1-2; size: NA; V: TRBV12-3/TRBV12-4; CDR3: CASSSTGETGGYTF; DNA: TGTGCCAGCAGCTCGACAGGGGAAACTGGGGGCTACACCTTC
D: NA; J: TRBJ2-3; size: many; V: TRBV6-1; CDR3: CASRDRSTDTQYF; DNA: TGTGCCAGCAGGGACAGATCCACAGATACGCAGTATTTT
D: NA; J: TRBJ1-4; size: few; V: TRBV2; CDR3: CACRVGDERRGTNEKLFF; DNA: TGTGCCTGCAGAGTGGGGGATGAAAGGAGGGGGACCAATGAAAAACTGTTTTTT
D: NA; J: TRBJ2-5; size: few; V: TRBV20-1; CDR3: CSARSETQYF; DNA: TGCAGTGCTAGATCGGAGACCCAGTACTTC
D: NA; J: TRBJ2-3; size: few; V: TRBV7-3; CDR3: CASSLRGGGPRSDTQYF; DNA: TGTGCCAGCAGCTTAAGGGGCGGGGGCCCGAGATCAGATACGCAGTATTTT
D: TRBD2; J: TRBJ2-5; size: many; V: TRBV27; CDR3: CASSLLSSGRSETQYF; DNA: TGTGCCAGCAGTCTTCTGAGTAGCGGGAGAAGTGAGACCCAGTACTTC
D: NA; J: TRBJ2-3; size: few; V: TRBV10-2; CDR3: CASSEIQRGDTQYF; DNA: TGCGCCAGCAGTGAGATCCAGAGGGGAGATACGCAGTATTTT
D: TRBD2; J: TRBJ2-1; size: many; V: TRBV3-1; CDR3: CASSRPTSGRWGNEQFF; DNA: TGTGCCAGCAGCCGACCGACTAGCGGGAGATGGGGGAATGAGCAGTTCTTC
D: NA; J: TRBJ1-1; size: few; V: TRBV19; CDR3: CASSIVANTEAFF; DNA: TGTGCCAGTAGTATTGTCGCGAACACTGAAGCTTTCTTT
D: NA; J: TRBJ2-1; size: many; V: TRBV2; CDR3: CASSAVRYNEQFF; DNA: TGTGCCAGCAGCGCTGTCAGATACAATGAGCAGTTCTTC
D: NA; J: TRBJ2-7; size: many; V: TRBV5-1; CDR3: CASSIPGRAYEQYF; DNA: TGCGCCAGCAGCATACCGGGACGGGCTTACGAGCAGTACTTC
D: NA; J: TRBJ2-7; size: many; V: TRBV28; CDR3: CASLGNSYEQYF; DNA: TGTGCCAGCTTGGGAAATTCCTACGAGCAGTACTTC
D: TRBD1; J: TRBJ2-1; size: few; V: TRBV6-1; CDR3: CASRPTGPLSYNEQFF; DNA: TGTGCCAGCAGACCGACAGGGCCCCTCTCCTACAATGAGCAGTTCTTC
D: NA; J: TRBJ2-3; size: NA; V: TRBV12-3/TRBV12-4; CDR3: CASSKTGLPTDTQYF; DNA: TGTGCCAGCAGCAAAACGGGACTGCCCACAGATACGCAGTATTTT
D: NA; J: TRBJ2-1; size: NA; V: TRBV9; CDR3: CASSVARVGNEQFF; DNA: TGTGCCAGCAGCGTAGCTCGGGTGGGAAATGAGCAGTTCTTC
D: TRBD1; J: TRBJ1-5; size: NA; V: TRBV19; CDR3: CASSMWTGGSLGNQPQHF; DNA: TGTGCCAGTAGTATGTGGACAGGGGGGAGTTTGGGCAATCAGCCCCAGCATTTT
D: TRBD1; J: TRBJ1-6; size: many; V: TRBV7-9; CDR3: CGPGQYNSPLHF; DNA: TGTGGCCCGGGACAGTATAATTCACCCCTCCACTTT
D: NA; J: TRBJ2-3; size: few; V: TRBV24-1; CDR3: CATSDPNPGTEDTQYF; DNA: TGTGCCACCAGTGACCCTAACCCCGGGACGGAGGATACGCAGTATTTT
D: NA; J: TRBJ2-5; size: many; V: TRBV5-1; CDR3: CASSFRGAGASQYF; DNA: TGCGCCAGCAGCTTCAGGGGTGCGGGAGCCTCCCAGTACTTC
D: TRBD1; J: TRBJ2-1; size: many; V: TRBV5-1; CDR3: CASSLSLGQGSYNEQFF; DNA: TGCGCCAGCAGCTTGAGTTTGGGACAGGGGTCCTACAATGAGCAGTTCTTC
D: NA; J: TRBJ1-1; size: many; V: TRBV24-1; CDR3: CATSDSNPPAEAFF; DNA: TGTGCCACCAGTGATTCAAACCCCCCAGCAGAAGCTTTCTTT
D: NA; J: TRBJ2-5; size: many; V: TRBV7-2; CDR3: CASTPWRRGAETQYF; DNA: TGTGCCAGCACCCCCTGGCGGAGAGGGGCTGAGACCCAGTACTTC